This T cell receptor beta chain was found in a study of control samples from healthy donors and cancer patients. Here immunoSEQ multiplex PCR was the method, and the copy in TCRdb shows in-frame clones only, minus some. This table holds 80,000 or so clones, nearly 90% found once. Input material: blood. This clonotype was sampled from a man between 50 and 59 years old in good health.

The CDR3 spells CASSISVTGELFF. CDR3 bases: TGTGCCAGTAGTATCTCGGTAACCGGGGAGCTGTTTTTT. The chain uses TRBV19 and TRBJ2-2; D unclear. Germline CDR1 reads LNHDA; CDR2 reads SQIVND (reference sequence). This CDR3 contains 13 residues. The V end lost 3 bases, the J end lost 5 bases, and 7 bases lay between the germline ends. Using reference TRBV19 and TRBJ2-2 for the parts outside the CDR3, the full variable domain is DGGITQSPKYLFRKEGQNVTLSCEQNLNHDAMYWYRQDPGQGLRLIYYSQIVNDFQKGDIAEGYSVSREKKESFPLTVTSAQKNPTAFYLCASSISVTGELFFGEGSRLTVL.